This entry describes one T cell receptor beta chain. The target antigen is unknown. Given a much more abundant clone one base away, this may be a read error. The second PCR ran about 6 to 12 cycles with a sample-barcoded 5' primer and J-beta primers. Through a template-switch adaptor with 12 random nucleotides, each cDNA molecule received a tag. TCRdb recomputed calls from the 5' RACE reads with MiXCR, one row per CDR3 protein. This table holds some 1.5 million distinct CDR3 sequences, roughly 27% found once. The data stem from a study of blood T cells in healthy people across ages. Study-wide points: Age advanced and TCR beta diversity per million T cells fell, roughly linearly. Naive CD4+ cell counts and diversity both ran higher in long-lived than in aged donors.

Germline values: CDR1 DFQATT, CDR2 SNEGSKA (reference sequence). The V and J ends lost 0 bases and 2 bases, in that order; junction bases with no gene match: 6. CDR3 length: 16 residues. Samples had at least 6.5 million PBMCs isolated from them. Material for sequencing was blood. This clonotype was obtained from a woman between 25 and 40 years old in good health. The chain has TRBV20-1 and TRBJ2-5; 10 bases are a match to TRBD2. The CDR3 nucleotides are TGCAGTGCTAGAGATCCCCCTAGCGGGGGACAAGAGACCCAGTACTTC. It specifies CSARDPPSGGQETQYF.